This T cell receptor beta chain was recovered during a study of follicular helper T cells after annual influenza vaccination. Background on the study: Some donors were sampled over the 2013-2014, 2014-2015 and 2015-2016 vaccinations.

Using immunoSEQ multiplex PCR, the repertoire was profiled, and TCRdb retains in-frame clones only, with some absent. The data contain 12,000 or so clones, roughly 80% of them seen just once; the ten biggest clones take up 3% to 4.5%. Time point: 2015-2016 season, pre-vaccination. Between 40 and 100 mL of blood was drawn per time point. Per germline, CDR1 SGHVS and CDR2 FNYEAQ. The V and J ends lost 5 bases and 0 bases respectively, with 10 bases between them. This CDR3 has 15 residues. As for this clone: The antigen is unknown.

The study, taken as a whole, reports: Most later recoveries of Day 7 ICOS+CD38+ clones were ICOS-CD38- cTfh. Yearly vaccinations repeatedly recalled conserved clonotypes in ICOS+CD38+ cTfh.

This chain uses TRBV7-6 with TRBJ1-4; D might be TRBD1 (6 bases). This clonotype originated in an adult who received the influenza vaccine. The specimen comprised CXCR5+ CD38- circulating T follicular helper cells from blood, sampled on the day of influenza vaccination. Described subset: circulating Tfh, non-naive CD4+CXCR5+PD-1+ (ICOS+CD38+ or ICOS-CD38-). The CDR3 nucleotides are TGTGCCAGCAGCGCTAACAGGGCAACTAATGAAAAACTGTTTTTT. It encodes CASSANRATNEKLFF.